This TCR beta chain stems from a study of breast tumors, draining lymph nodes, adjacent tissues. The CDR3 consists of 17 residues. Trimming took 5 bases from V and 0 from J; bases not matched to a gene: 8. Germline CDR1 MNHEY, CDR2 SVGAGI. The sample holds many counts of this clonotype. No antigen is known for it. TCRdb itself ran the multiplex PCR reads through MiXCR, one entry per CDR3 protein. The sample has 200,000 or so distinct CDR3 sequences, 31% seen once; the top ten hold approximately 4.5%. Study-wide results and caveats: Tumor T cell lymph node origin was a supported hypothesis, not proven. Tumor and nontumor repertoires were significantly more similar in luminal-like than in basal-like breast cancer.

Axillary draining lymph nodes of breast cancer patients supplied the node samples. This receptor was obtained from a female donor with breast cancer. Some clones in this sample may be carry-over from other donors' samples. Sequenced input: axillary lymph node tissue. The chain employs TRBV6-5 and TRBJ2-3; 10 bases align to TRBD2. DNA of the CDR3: TGTGCCAGCAGTGAAAGGAGGACTAGCGGAAGCACAGATACGCAGTATTTT. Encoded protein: CASSERRTSGSTDTQYF.